This T cell receptor beta chain was identified during a study of a mutant IDH1 vaccine in newly diagnosed glioma. About the research overall: First vaccine doses came 4-6 weeks after radiotherapy alone, or with temozolomide cycles. It was radiotherapy, temozolomide, or both that patients received previously, with most receiving both.

This CDR3 has 13 residues. The germline V and J ends were trimmed by 4 bases and 9 bases, with 13 bases remaining between them. Looked up from germline, CDR1 is MGHRA and CDR2 is YSYEKL. This clone was recorded a few times. Its antigen is as yet unknown. Some clones are missing from TCRdb's copy, which holds only in-frame ones; the method was immunoSEQ multiplex PCR. The table lists around 54,000 clones, 86% of them singletons, with more than 1.5% in the top ten. Documented time point: week 35, safety follow-up. A single vaccine dose contained 300 ug of mutant IDH1 20-mer peptide, and topical imiquimod was used with it.

The material was PBMCs, obtained from a glioma patient whose treatment included an IDH1 peptide vaccine. The clonotype comes from a man between 40 and 49 years old with glioma. This sequence joins TRBV4-1 and TRBJ2-1; D is undetermined. The CDR3 coding sequence is TGCGCCAGCAGCCTCCTCCCTTGGGGTGAGCAGTTCTTC. Encoded protein: CASSLLPWGEQFF.